A single TCR beta chain is shown here with its context. This clonotype was observed a handful of times. Its recognized antigen is unknown. No much larger clone exists at a distance of one base, and base qualities are not known. This sample is part of a study of T cell repertoires in cytomegalovirus infection (dated by TCRdb to about 2019). In the study overall: The peptide stimulations were aimed at well-studied HLA-B-restricted epitopes as well as recently identified HLA-C-restricted CMV epitopes, whose presentation resists viral immunomodulation. Donor HLA type was relevant to the analysis, because carriage of CMV infection together with the matching HLA type was indicated by public TCR beta signatures.

Sequencer: Illumina HiSeq 1500. TCRdb itself trimmed the public reads at Q25 with fastp, ran MiXCR and retained productive beta chains. CDR3 protein duplicates are merged, each entry listing the most common genes and DNA. This sample holds approximately 470,000 distinct CDR3 sequences; about 42% were observed only once. The top ten constitute about two fifths of the sample. Points the paper makes about the study in general: In the ex vivo response, HLA-C-restricted CMV-specific TCR beta clonotypes were dominant, and in two of eight donors the single most frequent clonotype came from this HLA-C-restricted group. In both this cohort and an independent roughly 360-donor cohort, the cumulative frequency of public TCR beta family members distinguished carriers of CMV infection plus the relevant HLA type.

What this sample's treatment or condition label stands for: in vitro stimulation with specific CMV peptide epitopes to enrich CMV-specific T cells. The CDR3 holds 15 amino acids from the cysteine to the phenylalanine. Of the read, only the CDR3 DNA is kept; its 45 bases are in frame from base 1. Between the V and J ends, shortened by 5 bases and 0 bases respectively, the junction contains 11 bases. The receptor was derived from a human donor in good health (CMV status not recorded). Some clones in this sample may be carry-over from other donors' samples. This sample comprised cultured PBMCs, obtained from culture after CMV antigen stimulation. Here the chain combines TRBV12-3 or TRBV12-4 and TRBJ2-1; the D gene is unclear. Here the CDR3 is given as CASSPLESSYNEQFF. DNA sequence: TGTGCCAGCAGTCCCTTGGAGAGCTCCTACAATGAGCAGTTCTTC.